The 13 T cell receptor beta chains listed next were all sequenced from one sample in a study of shared clonotypes between healthy human individuals. Repertoires were generated with immunoSEQ multiplex PCR, while TCRdb's copy carries only in-frame clones and drops some. The table has millions of clones, just over 90% seen once. Naive CD8 cells were CD45RO-negative, positively selected for CCR7, excluding terminally differentiated effector memory CD45RA+ cells. Material for sequencing was naive CD8+ T cells from PBMCs. Receptors were obtained from a man between 18 and 35 years old in good health. Some clones in this sample may be carry-over from other donors' samples.

A note on this clone: This same CDR3 is encoded by further DNA sequences in the sample. The rearrangement uses TRBV27 and TRBJ1-4, with TRBD1 identical over 12 bases. Germline-derived CDR1 and CDR2 are MNHEY and SMNVEV (reference sequence). Unmatched junction bases numbered 1, after V lost 0 bases and J lost 8 bases. The CDR3 consists of 15 residues. CDR3 sequence (DNA): TGTGCCAGCAGTTTATCCGGGACAGGGGGCGAAAAACTGTTTTTT. Translation: CASSLSGTGGEKLFF.

The J gene is TRBJ2-7, the V gene TRBV4-1, with 10 bases fitting TRBD1. CDR3 size: 15 residues. With 4 bases clipped from V and 5 bases from J, the junction kept 8 bases outside the gene matches. Germline V lookup: CDR1 MGHRA, CDR2 YSYEKL. The CDR3 reads CASSRQDRGGDEQYF. The CDR3, as DNA: TGCGCCAGCAGCCGTCAGGACAGGGGGGGCGACGAGCAGTACTTC.

The V gene is TRBV4-1, the J gene TRBJ2-3; D call uncertain. With 1 base removed from V and 3 bases from J, the gap between germline ends came to 8 bases. Germline CDR1 MGHRA, CDR2 YSYEKL. CDR3 length: 14 amino acids. Here the CDR3 reads CASSQVLDTDTQYF. The CDR3 DNA reads as TGCGCCAGCAGCCAAGTGTTGGATACAGATACGCAGTATTTT.

This clone was recorded once. The chain couples TRBV13 to TRBJ2-1; TRBD2 aligns across 11 bases. This CDR3 comprises 22 residues. Germline trimming cut 4 bases from V and 4 bases from J; bases unmatched to any gene: 24. Germline V gene sequence: CDR1 PRHDT, CDR2 FYEKMQ (reference sequence). CDR3 in amino acids: CASSSLALTSGKEGQSYNEQFF. The CDR3 region has the DNA TGTGCCAGCAGCTCCTTGGCTTTGACTAGCGGGAAAGAAGGACAGTCGTACAATGAGCAGTTCTTC.

The genes are TRBV29-1 and TRBJ1-1; TRBD1 aligns across 7 bases. V shed 3 bases, J shed 6 bases, and the junction held 16 bases outside the gene matches. This CDR3 is built from 16 residues. Germline CDR1 and CDR2: SQVTM and ANQGSEA. The CDR3 spells CSVDRTEEGAEAEAFF. For the CDR3, the DNA is TGCAGCGTTGACCGAACAGAAGAGGGGGCAGAAGCTGAAGCTTTCTTT. The full variable domain, completed using reference TRBV29-1 and TRBJ1-1, is SAVISQKPSRDICQRGTSLTIQCQVDSQVTMMFWYRQQPGQSLTLIATANQGSEATYESGFVIDKFPISRPNLTFSTLTVSNMSPEDSSIYLCSVDRTEEGAEAEAFFGQGTRLTVV.

This chain joins TRBV19 and TRBJ2-5; either TRBD1 or TRBD2 may fit D (5 bases each). CDR3 length equals 15 residues. The V gene lost 5 bases and the J gene lost 1 base, with 14 bases spanning the gap. In germline, CDR1 is LNHDA, CDR2 SQIVND (reference sequence). This chain's CDR3 is CASSPFRDPQETQYF. For the CDR3, the DNA is TGTGCCAGTAGTCCCTTCAGGGACCCCCAAGAGACCCAGTACTTC.

The chain joins TRBV19 to TRBJ2-1, with TRBD1 as a possible D gene (5 bases). CDR1 and CDR2 (germline): LNHDA, SQIVND (reference sequence). With 5 bases removed from V and 0 bases from J, the gap between germline ends came to 17 bases. There are 17 residues in the CDR3. The CDR3 reads CASSGEQAPSSYNEQFF. In DNA, the CDR3 is TGTGCCAGTAGTGGAGAACAGGCTCCTAGCTCCTACAATGAGCAGTTCTTC.

This rearrangement joins TRBV7-9 to TRBJ2-2; the match to TRBD2 covers 7 bases. CDR3 length equals 15 residues. Germline loops: CDR1 SEHNR, CDR2 FQNEAQ (reference sequence). With V trimmed by 2 bases and J by 5 bases, 5 bases remained unmatched. The CDR3 DNA reads as TGTGCCAGCAGCTTAATAGGGGAGGGGACCGGGGAGCTGTTTTTT. Amino acids: CASSLIGEGTGELFF.

V usage is TRBV6-4 and J usage is TRBJ2-7; 8 nucleotides match TRBD1. Germline trimming cut 7 bases from V and 5 bases from J; bases unmatched to any gene: 10. Germline assignment: CDR1 MRHNA and CDR2 SNTAGT. The CDR3 is made up of 14 amino acids. The CDR3, as DNA: TGTGCCAGCAAGAGAGACAGGGGCAGCCACGAGCAGTACTTC. Its protein is CASKRDRGSHEQYF.

A word on this clone: The same CDR3 can be traced to other DNA sequences in this sample. V usage is TRBV10-3 and J usage is TRBJ1-3, with D hard to call. Germline loops: CDR1 ENHRY, CDR2 SYGVKD. V was pared by 0 bases and J by 0 bases, with 6 bases between. The CDR3 spans 15 residues. The CDR3, as DNA: TGTGCCATCAGTGAGTCCCGGTCCTCTGGAAACACCATATATTTT. Translated, it gives CAISESRSSGNTIYF.

Of note for this clone: This specimen includes other DNA sequences encoding the same CDR3. The chain uses TRBV5-4 and TRBJ2-3, with no clear D. Deletions cut 1 base from V and 6 bases from J, with 3 bases between. This CDR3 is built from 11 residues. Germline values: CDR1 SGHNT, CDR2 YYREEE (reference sequence). CDR3 loop: CASSLLDTQYF. The CDR3 nucleotides are TGTGCCAGCAGCTTGCTGGATACGCAGTATTTT. Based on the CDR3 plus reference TRBV5-4 and TRBJ2-3, the full variable domain is ETGVTQSPTHLIKTRGQQVTLRCSSQSGHNTVSWYQQALGQGPQFIFQYYREEENGRGNFPPRFSGLQFPNYSSELNVNALELDDSALYLCASSLLDTQYFGPGTRLTVL.

The rearrangement uses TRBV5-8 and TRBJ2-7; 7 bases are a match to TRBD2. The germline CDR1 and CDR2 sequences are SGHTS and YDEGEE. Losses at the gene ends were 4 bases for V and 0 bases for J; bases not matched to a gene: 7. The CDR3 runs to 15 residues. CDR3 nucleotide sequence: TGTGCCAGCAGCCCAGCGGGATTTCGCTCCTACGAGCAGTACTTC. Translation gives CASSPAGFRSYEQYF. Based on the CDR3 plus reference TRBV5-8 and TRBJ2-7, the full variable domain is EAGVTQSPTHLIKTRGQQATLRCSPISGHTSVYWYQQALGLGLQFLLWYDEGEERNRGNFPPRFSGRQFPNYSSELNVNALELEDSALYLCASSPAGFRSYEQYFGPGTRLTVT.

This chain uses TRBV6-5 with TRBJ1-2; 8 bases match TRBD1. Germline CDR1 and CDR2: MNHEY and SVGAGI. The CDR3 has 15 amino acids. Unmatched junction bases numbered 15, after V lost 7 bases and J lost 8 bases. The CDR3, as DNA: TGTGCCAGCATTTCATTACGGCAGGGGGCGGAAGGCTACACCTTC. As protein: CASISLRQGAEGYTF.